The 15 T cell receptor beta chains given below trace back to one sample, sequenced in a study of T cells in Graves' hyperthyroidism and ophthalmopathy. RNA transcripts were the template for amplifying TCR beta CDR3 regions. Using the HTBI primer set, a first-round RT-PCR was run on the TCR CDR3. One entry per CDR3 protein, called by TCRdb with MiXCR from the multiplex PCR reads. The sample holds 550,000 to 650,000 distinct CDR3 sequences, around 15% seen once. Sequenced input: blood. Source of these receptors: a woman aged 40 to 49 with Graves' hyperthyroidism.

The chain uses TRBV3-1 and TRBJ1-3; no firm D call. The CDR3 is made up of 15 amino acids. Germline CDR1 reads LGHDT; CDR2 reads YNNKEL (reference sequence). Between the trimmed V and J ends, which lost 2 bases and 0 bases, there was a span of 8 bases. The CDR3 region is CASSQSTVSGNTIYF. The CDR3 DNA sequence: TGTGCCAGCAGCCAATCTACAGTCTCTGGAAACACCATATATTTT.

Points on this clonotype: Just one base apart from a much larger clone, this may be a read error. CDR3 nucleotide sequence: TGTGCCTGGAGTGAGGGCGGGACAGAAGTCAAAAACATTCAGTACTTC. Translation gives CAWSEGGTEVKNIQYF. This rearrangement joins TRBV30 to TRBJ2-4; D is perhaps TRBD1 (7 bases). Germline assignment: CDR1 GTSNPN and CDR2 SVGIG (reference sequence). There are 16 residues in the CDR3. Between the trimmed V and J ends, which lost 1 base and 3 bases, there was a span of 16 bases.

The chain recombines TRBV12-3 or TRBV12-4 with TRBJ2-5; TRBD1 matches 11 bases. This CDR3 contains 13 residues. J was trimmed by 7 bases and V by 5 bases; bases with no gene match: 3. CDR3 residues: CASSTGTGGTQYF. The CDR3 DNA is TGTGCCAGCAGTACCGGGACAGGGGGGACCCAGTACTTC.

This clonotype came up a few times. The CDR3 protein is CASRTGGSSYNSPLHF. In DNA form, the CDR3 reads TGTGCCAGCAGGACGGGGGGAAGCTCCTATAATTCACCCCTCCACTTT. V and J are TRBV2 and TRBJ1-6, with D perhaps matching TRBD1 (5 bases). This CDR3 has 16 amino acids. The V and J ends lost 6 bases and 0 bases respectively, with 12 bases between them. The germline gives CDR1 SNHLY, CDR2 FYNNEI.

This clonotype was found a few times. The CDR3 DNA sequence: TGCGCCAGCAGCGGCGGGGCTGGTAACATTCAGTACTTC. Translation: CASSGGAGNIQYF. The genes are TRBV10-1 and TRBJ2-4; TRBD2 might be the D (6 bases). Trimming shortened V by 6 bases and J by 7 bases, and 13 bases separated the two germline ends. Germline values: CDR1 WNHNN, CDR2 SYGVQD (reference sequence). This CDR3 is 13 amino acids long.

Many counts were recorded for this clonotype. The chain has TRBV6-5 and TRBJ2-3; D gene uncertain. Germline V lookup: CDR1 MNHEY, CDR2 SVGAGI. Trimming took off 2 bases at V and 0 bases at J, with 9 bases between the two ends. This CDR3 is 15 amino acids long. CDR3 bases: TGTGCCAGCAGTTACGGGCTCCCTAGCACAGATACGCAGTATTTT. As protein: CASSYGLPSTDTQYF.

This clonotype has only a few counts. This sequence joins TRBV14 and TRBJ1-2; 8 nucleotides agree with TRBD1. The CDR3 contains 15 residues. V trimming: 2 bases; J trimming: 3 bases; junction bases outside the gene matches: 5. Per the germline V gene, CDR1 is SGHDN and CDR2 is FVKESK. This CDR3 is CASSQLGQGDYGYTF. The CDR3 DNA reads TGTGCCAGCAGCCAATTAGGACAGGGTGACTATGGCTACACCTTC.

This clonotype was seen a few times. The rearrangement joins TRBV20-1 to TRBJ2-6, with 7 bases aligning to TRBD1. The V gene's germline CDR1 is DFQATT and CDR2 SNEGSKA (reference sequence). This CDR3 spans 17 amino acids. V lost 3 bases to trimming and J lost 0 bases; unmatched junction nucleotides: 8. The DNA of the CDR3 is TGCAGTGCTAGGGGGGACAGAGAGATCTCTGGGGCCAACGTCCTGACTTTC. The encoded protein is CSARGDREISGANVLTF.

CDR3 bases: TGTGCCATCAGAGCCGTTGGGGGGACCACCGGGGAGCTGTTTTTT. Translation: CAIRAVGGTTGELFF. The chain has TRBV10-3 and TRBJ2-2; TRBD2 might be the D (6 bases). The CDR3 spans 15 residues. V lost 6 bases to trimming and J lost 4 bases, with 15 bases between them. Germline assignment: CDR1 ENHRY and CDR2 SYGVKD.

The CDR3 loop reads CASSLGLAVDEQYF. CDR3 coding DNA: TGTGCCAGCAGCTTGGGGCTAGCTGTGGACGAGCAGTACTTC. The V gene is TRBV5-4, the J gene TRBJ2-7; D possibly corresponds to TRBD2 (5 bases). CDR1 and CDR2 from the germline V gene are SGHNT and YYREEE (reference sequence). There are 14 residues in the CDR3. Trimming took 0 bases from V and 5 from J, leaving 12 bases between them. Full variable domain (missing parts from reference TRBV5-4 and TRBJ2-7): ETGVTQSPTHLIKTRGQQVTLRCSSQSGHNTVSWYQQALGQGPQFIFQYYREEENGRGNFPPRFSGLQFPNYSSELNVNALELDDSALYLCASSLGLAVDEQYFGPGTRLTVT.

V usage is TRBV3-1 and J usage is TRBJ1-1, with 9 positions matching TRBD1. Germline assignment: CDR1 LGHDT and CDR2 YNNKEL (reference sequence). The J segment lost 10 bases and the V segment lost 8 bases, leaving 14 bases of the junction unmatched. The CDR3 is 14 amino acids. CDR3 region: CASGQPPGQGRAFF. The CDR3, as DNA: TGTGCCAGCGGACAGCCGCCGGGACAGGGAAGAGCTTTCTTT.

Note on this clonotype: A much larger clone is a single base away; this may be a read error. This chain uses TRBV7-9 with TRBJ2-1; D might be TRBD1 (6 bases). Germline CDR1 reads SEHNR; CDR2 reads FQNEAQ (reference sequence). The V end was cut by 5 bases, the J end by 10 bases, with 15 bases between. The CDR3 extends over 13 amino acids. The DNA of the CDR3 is TGTGCCAGCAGCCTCCGGGACACCGCGGAGCAGTTCTTC. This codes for CASSLRDTAEQFF.

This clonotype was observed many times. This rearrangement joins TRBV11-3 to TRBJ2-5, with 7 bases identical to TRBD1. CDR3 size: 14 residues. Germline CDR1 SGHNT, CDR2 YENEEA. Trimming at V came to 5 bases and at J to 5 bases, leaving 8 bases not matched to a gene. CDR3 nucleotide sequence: TGTGCCAGCAGCCACGACAGGGCAAGCGAGACCCAGTACTTC. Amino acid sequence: CASSHDRASETQYF.

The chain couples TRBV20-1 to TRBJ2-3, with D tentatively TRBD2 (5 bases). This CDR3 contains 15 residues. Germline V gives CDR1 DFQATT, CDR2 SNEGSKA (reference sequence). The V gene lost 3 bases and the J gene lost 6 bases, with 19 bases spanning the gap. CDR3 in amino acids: CSASSGWAGDDTQYF. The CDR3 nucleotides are TGCAGTGCTAGTTCCGGTTGGGCGGGTGACGATACGCAGTATTTT.

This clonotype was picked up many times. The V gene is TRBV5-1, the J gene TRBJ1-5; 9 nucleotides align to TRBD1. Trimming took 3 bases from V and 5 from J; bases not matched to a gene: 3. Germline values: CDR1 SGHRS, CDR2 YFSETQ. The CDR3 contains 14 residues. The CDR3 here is CASSSGQGDQPQHF. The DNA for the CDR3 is TGCGCCAGCAGCTCGGGACAGGGCGATCAGCCCCAGCATTTT.